Listed below are T cell receptor beta chains from one sample, sequenced in a study of OX40 agonist ivuxolimab in advanced cancers. Clones were read by immunoSEQ multiplex PCR, and TCRdb kept only the in-frame ones, dropping some. This sample has about 81,000 clones, with approximately 90% found just once. This specimen consisted of CD4+ or CD8+ T cells sorted from blood, obtained in a trial of the OX40 agonist ivuxolimab. These receptor sequences come from an adult with an advanced solid tumor such as melanoma, head and neck, liver or kidney cancer. The CDR3 runs from the conserved cysteine through the conserved F or W.

len	j_gene	v_gene	CDR3aa
12	TRBJ1-2	TRBV7-3	CASSPRGGGYTF
15	TRBJ2-1	TRBV11-3	CASSSREVIGNEQFF
11	TRBJ2-2	TRBV19	CASGNTGELFF
13	TRBJ2-3	TRBV2	CASRRGSTDTQYF
14	TRBJ1-5	TRBV10-3	CAISGEGGNQPQHF
17	TRBJ1-3	TRBV11-1	CASSSWGPSGPGNTIYF
11	TRBJ2-7	TRBV20-1	CSAPNTYEQYF
13	TRBJ1-5	TRBV7-2	CASSLTVEQPQHF
13	TRBJ2-5	TRBV6-5	CASSDLGQETQYF
14	TRBJ1-2	TRBV2	CASSEARQGDGYTF
13	TRBJ1-1	TRBV9	CASSFGRDTEAFF
15	TRBJ1-1	TRBV18	CASSRRKGANTEAFF
16	TRBJ2-2	TRBV4-1	CASSQERTPLSGELFF
16	TRBJ2-7	TRBV11-3	CASSLDSGTADYEQYF
14	TRBJ1-2	TRBV5-8	CASSFFQTREGYTF
12	TRBJ1-5	TRBV6-1	CASKAGPTPQHF
15	TRBJ1-4	TRBV6-1	CASSEGTGDVEKLFF
13	TRBJ1-5	TRBV6-6	CASRTGQNQPQHF
13	TRBJ1-1	TRBV5-1	CASSWGVNTEAFF
14	TRBJ1-5	TRBV12-5	CASGLGQGEKPQHF
11	TRBJ2-7	TRBV6-1	CASSYQYEQYF
16	TRBJ2-7	TRBV5-1	CASSWTSGRPTYEQYF
15	TRBJ1-3	TRBV5-1	CASSLEAQPGNTIYF
14	TRBJ1-5	TRBV27	CASRSPGLNQPQHF
17	TRBJ2-1	TRBV2	CASTPRRGGQIYNEQFF
14	TRBJ1-2	TRBV4-1	CASSQASTGVGYTF
13	TRBJ2-5	TRBV2	CATSRDREETQYF
12	TRBJ1-5	TRBV10-1	CASSESCQPQHF
14	TRBJ2-7	TRBV6-5	CASSYSELAYEQYF
15	TRBJ1-4	TRBV2	CASSDGTGGSEKLFF